The TCR beta chain described here comes from a study of T cells in Graves' hyperthyroidism and ophthalmopathy. Findings and limits, study-wide: Also found in blood were most expanded thyroid clonotypes above 0.001.

In germline, CDR1 is SEHNR, CDR2 FQNEAQ (reference sequence). Between the trimmed V and J ends, which lost 3 bases and 4 bases, there was a span of 19 bases. This CDR3 is 16 amino acids long. Patients aged 18 to 65 had newly diagnosed hyperthyroidism lasting under 2 months. A patient was excluded if there was uncontrolled infection, other autoimmune disease, pregnancy or lactation. Blood was obtained at the first hyperthyroidism diagnosis, which preceded any ophthalmopathy symptoms. There were TCR beta CDR3 regions amplified from RNA transcripts. Using the HTBI primer set, a first-round RT-PCR was run on the TCR CDR3. MiXCR was run by TCRdb on the multiplex PCR reads, yielding one entry per CDR3 protein. The sample holds around 380,000 distinct CDR3 sequences, less than 15% seen once. This clonotype came up a few times. Its antigen is unknown.

The sample comprised blood. The origin of this receptor is a man aged 25 to 40 with Graves' hyperthyroidism that later progressed to Graves' ophthalmopathy. The gene calls are TRBV7-9 and TRBJ2-7, with D maybe TRBD1 (6 bases). For the CDR3, the DNA is TGTGCCAGCAGCTTCAGGGGTGGGCTAGCCGGGTACGAGCAGTACTTC. It codes for CASSFRGGLAGYEQYF.